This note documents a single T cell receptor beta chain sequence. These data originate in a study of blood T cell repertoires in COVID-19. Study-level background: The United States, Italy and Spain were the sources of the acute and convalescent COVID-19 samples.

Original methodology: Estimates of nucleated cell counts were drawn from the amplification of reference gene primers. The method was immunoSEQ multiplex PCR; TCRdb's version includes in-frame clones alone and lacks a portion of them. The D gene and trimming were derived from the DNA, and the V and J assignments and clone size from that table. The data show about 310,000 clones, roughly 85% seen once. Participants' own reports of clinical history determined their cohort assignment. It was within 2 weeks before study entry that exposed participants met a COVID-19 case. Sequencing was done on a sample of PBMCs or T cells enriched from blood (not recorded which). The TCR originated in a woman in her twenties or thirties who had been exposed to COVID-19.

The CDR3 loop reads CASSLGTGAGYTF. In DNA form, the CDR3 reads TGTGCCAGCAGCCTTGGGACAGGGGCTGGCTACACCTTC. The chain uses TRBV7-6 and TRBJ1-2; 10 bases are shared with TRBD1. Germline CDR1 and CDR2: SGHVS and FNYEAQ. The V and J ends lost 5 bases and 7 bases, in that order; junction bases with no gene match: 4. This CDR3 is built from 13 residues.